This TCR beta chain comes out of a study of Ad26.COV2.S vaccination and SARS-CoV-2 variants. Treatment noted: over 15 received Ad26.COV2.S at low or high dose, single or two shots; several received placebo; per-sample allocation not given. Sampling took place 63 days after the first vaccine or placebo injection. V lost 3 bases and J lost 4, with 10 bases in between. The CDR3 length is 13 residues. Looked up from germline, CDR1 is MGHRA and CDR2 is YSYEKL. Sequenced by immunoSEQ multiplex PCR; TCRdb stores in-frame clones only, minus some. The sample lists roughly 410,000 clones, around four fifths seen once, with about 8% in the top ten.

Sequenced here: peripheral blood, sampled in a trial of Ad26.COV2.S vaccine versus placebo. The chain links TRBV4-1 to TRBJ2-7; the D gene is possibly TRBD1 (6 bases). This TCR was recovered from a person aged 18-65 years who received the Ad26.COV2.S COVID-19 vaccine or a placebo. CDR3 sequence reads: CASSHLQGYEQYF. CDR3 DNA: TGCGCCAGCAGCCATTTACAGGGTTACGAGCAGTACTTC.